Listed below are T cell receptor beta chains from one sample, sequenced in a study of cytomegalovirus exposure and HLA in healthy donors. Produced via immunoSEQ multiplex PCR; TCRdb's table is partial and in-frame only. The sample has 85,000 to 120,000 clones, roughly 73% seen once; the top ten hold roughly 2.5%. Sequencing was performed on PBMCs. Receptors were obtained from a man in his forties or fifties in good health and CMV-seronegative. Both conserved end residues are part of each CDR3. A D gene is named only where the DNA matches it firmly. Expanded clones are given a class, and other clones once, few, many or no size at all.

TRBJ1-6,.,.,TRBV4-2,TGTGCCAGCAGCCAAGTCCAGGAGGATTCACCCCTCCACTTT,CASSQVQEDSPLHF
TRBJ2-1,.,TRBD2,TRBV9,TGTGCCAGCAGCGTAGCCAGCGGGGGGGCCAGAGAGCAGTTCTTC,CASSVASGGAREQFF
TRBJ1-1,.,TRBD1,TRBV5-6,TGTGCCAGCAGCTCGGACAGGGGGCCCTACACTGAAGCTTTCTTT,CASSSDRGPYTEAFF
TRBJ1-2,.,TRBD1,TRBV18,TGTGCCAGCTCACCCGGACAGGGTCGATATGGCTACACCTTC,CASSPGQGRYGYTF
TRBJ1-6,.,.,TRBV11-2,TGTGCCAGCAGGGAGGGGTTAGCACCCCTCCACTTT,CASREGLAPLHF
TRBJ2-3,few,TRBD1,TRBV5-1,TGCGCCAGCAGCTTGGTCGGGACAGACACAGATACGCAGTATTTT,CASSLVGTDTDTQYF
TRBJ2-1,.,TRBD1,TRBV9,TGTGCCAGCAGCGCCGTAGGGTATGGACAGGGTATGAGAGGTGAGCAGTTCTTC,CASSAVGYGQGMRGEQFF
TRBJ2-2,.,TRBD1,TRBV7-2,TGTGCCAGCAGCCCGCGGACAGGGATCACCGGGGAGCTGTTTTTT,CASSPRTGITGELFF
TRBJ2-7,once,TRBD2,TRBV20-1,TGCAGTGCTAGATGGGGGGGACGGGAGTACTTC,CSARWGGREYF
TRBJ2-1,.,.,TRBV7-9,TGTGCCAGCAGCGTTGAACGGGGGAAGGATGAGCAGTTCTTC,CASSVERGKDEQFF
TRBJ2-3,.,.,TRBV27,TGTGCCAGCAGTTCCCCACCGGGAAGTACGCAGTATTTT,CASSSPPGSTQYF
TRBJ2-2,once,TRBD2,TRBV5-1,TGCGCCAGCAGCTCCTTAGCGGGTGCGAACACCGGGGAGCTGTTTTTT,CASSSLAGANTGELFF
TRBJ1-2,.,TRBD1,TRBV27,TGTGCCAGCAGTTTATCAGGGGGCAGTGGCAGAGCTCTTGGCTACACCTTC,CASSLSGGSGRALGYTF
TRBJ2-2,.,.,TRBV5-4,TGTGCCAGCAGCTTAACTCCGGACACCGGGGAGCTGTTTTTT,CASSLTPDTGELFF
TRBJ1-2,.,TRBD1,TRBV6-6,TGTGCCAGCAGTTACTTATCCGGGACAGGGGGCGGCTACACCTTC,CASSYLSGTGGGYTF
TRBJ2-2,.,TRBD2,TRBV6-5,TGTGCCAGCAGTTATGGGTTTAGCGGGGTCGGGAAGGAGCTGTTTTTT,CASSYGFSGVGKELFF
TRBJ1-5,.,.,TRBV5-8,TGTGCCAGCAGCACAGACCTCAACAATCAGCCCCAGCATTTT,CASSTDLNNQPQHF
TRBJ1-1,.,.,TRBV28,TGTGCCAGCAGTTTTAAACAGCCGAACACTGAAGCTTTCTTT,CASSFKQPNTEAFF
TRBJ2-1,.,TRBD1,TRBV15,TGTGCCACCAGCAGCCCCGGGACAGGGGGCCGCAATGAGCAGTTCTTC,CATSSPGTGGRNEQFF
TRBJ2-5,once,TRBD2,TRBV6-6,TGTGCCAGCACTCCCGGGGGGGAAGGGTTGGAGACCCAGTACTTC,CASTPGGEGLETQYF
TRBJ1-2,.,.,TRBV25-1,TGTGCCAGCAGTGAAGCGGGCGGGGCAGGGCATGGCTACACCTTC,CASSEAGGAGHGYTF
TRBJ2-7,.,TRBD1,TRBV5-1,TGCGCCAGCCGCTCCGGGACAGGGGGGTACGAGCAGTACTTC,CASRSGTGGYEQYF
TRBJ2-3,.,.,TRBV9,TGTGCCAGCAGTTGGAGTAGGGGCGCAGATACGCAGTATTTT,CASSWSRGADTQYF
TRBJ2-2,.,TRBD1,TRBV7-8,TGTGCCAGCAGCTTAGGCCCCTACAGGGGACGAGCGAACACCGGGGAGCTGTTTTTT,CASSLGPYRGRANTGELFF
TRBJ2-7,.,TRBD2,TRBV6-1,TGTGCCAGCAGAATAGGGACTAGCGGACTCTACGAGCAGTACTTC,CASRIGTSGLYEQYF
TRBJ2-3,.,.,TRBV11-2,TGTGCCAGCAGCCCCTGGAGGTTCCAGTATTTT,CASSPWRFQYF
TRBJ2-7,few,TRBD1,TRBV5-1,TGCGCCAGCAGCTTGGGGACAGGGGAACGCGAGCAGTACTTC,CASSLGTGEREQYF
TRBJ1-2,once,.,TRBV29-1,TGCAGCGTTGTGGGGGGGCAGGGCTACTATGGCTACACCTTC,CSVVGGQGYYGYTF
TRBJ1-1,.,.,TRBV2,TGTGCCAGCAGTGACAGCGACCTGAACACTGAAGCTTTCTTT,CASSDSDLNTEAFF
TRBJ1-1,.,.,TRBV2,TGTGCCAGCAGTGCTCGATCTTCGGGGACTGAAGCTTTCTTT,CASSARSSGTEAFF
TRBJ2-7,.,.,TRBV6-6,TGTGCCAGCAGTTACACCGACAGGAGCGAGCAGTACTTC,CASSYTDRSEQYF
TRBJ2-2,few,TRBD2,TRBV2,TGTGCCAGCAGTGAAACTAGCGGGAACACCGGGGAGCTGTTTTTT,CASSETSGNTGELFF
TRBJ2-3,.,TRBD2,TRBV9,TGTGCCAGCAGCGTAGGGCCTAGCGGACGCACAGATACGCAGTATTTT,CASSVGPSGRTDTQYF
TRBJ1-2,.,TRBD1,TRBV25-1,TGTGCCAGCAGAGGGACAGGGACTGGCTACACCTTC,CASRGTGTGYTF
TRBJ2-7,.,TRBD1,TRBV7-8,TGTGCCAGCAGCTTACGTGGGACAGTTTACGAGCAGTACTTC,CASSLRGTVYEQYF
TRBJ1-2,.,.,TRBV7-8,TGTGCCAGCAGCACACAGGGAACTCCCTATGGCTACACCTTC,CASSTQGTPYGYTF
TRBJ2-5,.,TRBD2,TRBV7-9,TGTGCCAGCAGCTTAGCTAGCGGGGGGTCATCAGAGACCCAGTACTTC,CASSLASGGSSETQYF
TRBJ2-7,.,TRBD1,TRBV27,TGTGCCAGCAGGGGGACAGGGGGAGCCTACGAGCAGTACTTC,CASRGTGGAYEQYF
TRBJ1-5,.,.,TRBV7-2,TGTGCCAGCAGCCAGGTACAAAATCAGCCCCAGCATTTT,CASSQVQNQPQHF
TRBJ2-3,.,.,TRBV5-6,TGTGCCAGCAAGTCCGCGGGGTTGGCAGATACGCAGTATTTT,CASKSAGLADTQYF
TRBJ2-3,few,.,TRBV6-6,TGTGCCAGCAGTCTCATCGGACAAAGCACAGATACGCAGTATTTT,CASSLIGQSTDTQYF
TRBJ1-2,.,TRBD1,TRBV5-1,TGCGCCAGCAGCTTTCAGACAGGGGGGGCGTTTGTGTATGGCTACACCTTC,CASSFQTGGAFVYGYTF
TRBJ2-7,once,.,TRBV5-1,TGCGCCAGCAGCTTGGATACAGGCGGTCCCTACGAGCAGTACTTC,CASSLDTGGPYEQYF